Below are 13 T cell receptor beta chains sequenced from a single sample in a study of blood T cell repertoires in COVID-19. TCRdb keeps only in-frame clones here, not all; method: immunoSEQ multiplex PCR. This sample has around 460,000 clones; roughly 89% occur once, and the top ten carry 0.8% to 1%. Sample: peripheral blood. These receptors were taken from a man in his late teens or twenties with COVID-19, enrolled during active disease.

V gene TRBV5-6 combines with J gene TRBJ2-7; D is ambiguous. Germline-derived CDR1 and CDR2 are SGHDT and YYEEEE. The CDR3 is made up of 12 amino acids. V was pared by 4 bases and J by 4 bases, with 9 bases between. In DNA form, the CDR3 reads TGTGCCAGCAGCCGACTTGGTTACGAGCAGTACTTC. Protein sequence: CASSRLGYEQYF.

This clone was recorded only once. The V call is TRBV12-3 or TRBV12-4, the J call TRBJ1-4, with 7 bases that match TRBD1. Trimming took 6 bases from V and 8 from J; bases not matched to a gene: 6. The CDR3 contains 13 residues. Here the CDR3 reads CASSTNRGEKLFF. The CDR3 nucleotides are TGTGCCAGCAGCACTAACAGGGGCGAAAAACTGTTTTTT.

The rearrangement joins TRBV7-9 to TRBJ1-2; no definite D call. This CDR3 region has 14 residues. Trimming took off 1 base at V and 4 bases at J, with 10 bases between the two ends. Germline CDR1 reads SEHNR; CDR2 reads FQNEAQ (reference sequence). CDR3 sequence reads: CASSLGEASYGYTF. CDR3 bases: TGTGCCAGCAGCTTAGGGGAGGCGTCCTATGGCTACACCTTC.

V is TRBV12-3 or TRBV12-4 and J is TRBJ1-1; 9 bases map to TRBD1. Losses at the gene ends were 5 bases for V and 11 bases for J; bases not matched to a gene: 9. The CDR3 is made up of 13 amino acids. The CDR3 loop is CASSQTGGLLAFF. CDR3 in DNA: TGTGCCAGCAGTCAGACAGGGGGGCTCTTGGCTTTCTTT.

V is TRBV3-1 (or the pseudogene TRBV3-2) and J is TRBJ2-3; 8 bases line up with TRBD2. V was clipped by 6 bases and J by 2 bases; unmatched bases: 10. Germline assignment: CDR1 LGHDT and CDR2 YNNKEL (reference sequence). This CDR3 has 16 amino acids. The CDR3 is CASSDRAGDLTDTQYF. DNA for the CDR3: TGTGCCAGCAGTGATAGAGCGGGAGATCTCACAGATACGCAGTATTTT.

The rearrangement joins TRBV6-1 to TRBJ1-5, with D perhaps TRBD1 (6 bases). In germline, CDR1 is MNHNS, CDR2 SASEGT. CDR3 length: 16 amino acids. V was clipped by 4 bases and J by 2 bases, with 15 bases between them. Here the CDR3 DNA reads TGTGCCAGCAGTGCGGGGGGCATGATTGGCAATCAGCCCCAGCATTTT. The encoded protein is CASSAGGMIGNQPQHF.

This chain connects TRBV4-1 to TRBJ1-1; no firm D call. Germline V gene lookup returns CDR1 MGHRA and CDR2 YSYEKL. The V gene lost 1 base and the J gene lost 1 base, with 13 bases spanning the gap. There are 16 residues in the CDR3. This CDR3 is CASSQAYSGANTEAFF. For the CDR3, the DNA is TGCGCCAGCAGCCAAGCGTATAGCGGAGCGAACACTGAAGCTTTCTTT.

This chain links TRBV12-5 with TRBJ2-7; 12 bases match TRBD1. There are 17 residues in the CDR3. With 0 bases clipped from V and 4 bases from J, the junction kept 7 bases outside the gene matches. Germline values: CDR1 LGHNT, CDR2 FRNRAP. The CDR3 region is CASGLVRGTGGPYEQYF. Here the CDR3 DNA reads TGTGCTAGTGGTTTGGTACGGGGGACAGGGGGCCCTTACGAGCAGTACTTC.

The J gene is TRBJ2-3, the V gene TRBV19; D unclear. The CDR3 is made up of 13 amino acids. V dropped 6 bases and J dropped 0 bases, with 7 bases sitting between them. Looked up from germline, CDR1 is LNHDA and CDR2 is SQIVND (reference sequence). This CDR3 is CASSYSSTDTQYF. CDR3 nucleotides: TGTGCCAGTAGCTACTCTAGCACAGATACGCAGTATTTT.

This chain connects TRBV7-6 to TRBJ2-6, with TRBD2 matching over 13 bases. CDR1 and CDR2 from the germline V gene are SGHVS and FNYEAQ. The CDR3 has 17 residues. Losses at the gene ends were 7 bases for V and 4 bases for J; bases not matched to a gene: 7. The CDR3 is CASTSGLAGTGANVLTF. Written as DNA, the CDR3 is TGTGCCAGCACCTCGGGACTAGCGGGAACCGGGGCCAACGTCCTGACTTTC.

The V gene is TRBV7-9, the J gene TRBJ2-1, with 10 bases that match TRBD2. CDR1 SEHNR and CDR2 FQNEAQ come from the germline V gene (reference sequence). J gave up 6 bases and V 2 bases, and 4 bases lay outside the gene matches. This CDR3 region has 15 residues. CDR3 protein: CASSLSGRVLNEQFF. CDR3 nucleotides: TGTGCCAGCAGCTTAAGCGGGAGGGTCCTCAATGAGCAGTTCTTC.

This clone was seen only a few times. The chain combines TRBV2 with TRBJ2-4, with TRBD2 identical over 10 bases. The germline CDR1 and CDR2 sequences are SNHLY and FYNNEI. The CDR3 runs to 17 residues. The J segment lost 0 bases and the V segment lost 4 bases, leaving 6 bases of the junction unmatched. The CDR3 region has the DNA TGTGCCAGCAGTGCAGGACTAGCGGTACTAGCCAAAAACATTCAGTACTTC. Its translation is CASSAGLAVLAKNIQYF.

V gene TRBV7-9 combines with J gene TRBJ1-4; 10 nucleotides match TRBD1. The CDR3 loop spans 15 amino acids. V dropped 4 bases and J dropped 6; count of bases not matched to a gene: 5. Germline V gene data show CDR1 as SEHNR and CDR2 as FQNEAQ (reference sequence). CDR3 bases: TGTGCCAGCAGCTCCACCGGGACAGGGGATGAAAAACTGTTTTTT. Its protein is CASSSTGTGDEKLFF.